The sequence of this T cell receptor (beta chain) was determined in a study of siplizumab effects on memory and regulatory T cells. Libraries were prepared by immunoSEQ multiplex PCR; TCRdb keeps only in-frame clonotypes and omits some of them. The table has around 110,000 clones, roughly 94% seen once; the top ten hold roughly 1.7%. Germline lookup yields CDR1 SEHNR and CDR2 FQNEAQ (reference sequence). V lost 5 bases, J lost 10 bases, and 6 bases stayed unmatched. CDR3 size: 14 residues. The chain couples TRBV7-9 to TRBJ1-6; TRBD1 matches at 9 bases. The specimen was non-Treg CD4+ T cells sorted from blood. The source of this sequence is a human donor in good health. CDR3 coding DNA: TGTGCCAGCAGCCAGGGACAGGGAGAGTCACCCCTCCACTTT. Translation gives CASSQGQGESPLHF.